This TCR beta chain appears in the sequencing data of a study of blood T cell repertoires in COVID-19 (dated by TCRdb to the early 2020s). Regarding the research as a whole: The collaborator samples originated in the United States, Italy and Spain and spanned the acute and convalescent phases of COVID-19. Subjects who had been exposed to COVID-19, were actively infected with it, or had recovered from it provided the deeply sampled blood TCRbeta repertoires that made up the dataset. The sample metadata nearly always contained a de-identified subject ID, COVID-19 status, age in years and sex. The material from the prospective study consisted of cDNA or gDNA derived from T cells, B-cell-depleted T cells, or PBMCs. The repertoires were released in a freely available public database meant as a resource for research on the immune response to SARS-CoV-2. The samples were drawn from two sources: the first 160 participants of the ongoing ImmuneRACE study, and 1,254 subjects contributed by 6 global collaborators. Where available, HLA class I and class II types were taken from metadata supplied by the sample provider and were not determined by assay-based typing.

In the prospective study, participants were about 18 to 89 years old, resided in approximately 22 geographic areas of the United States, and were enrolled through a virtual design. In the prospective study, participants were assigned to cohorts based on the clinical history participants reported in a screening survey and a study questionnaire. Recovered participants in ImmuneRACE Cohort 3 were defined as having two consecutive negative NP/OP PCR tests, clearance from a healthcare professional, or resolution of symptoms. Mobile phlebotomists in the prospective study collected whole blood, serum and a nasopharyngeal or oropharyngeal swab from every participant. Over an approximately 2-month period, participants in the prospective study had the option of providing additional blood draws and questionnaires. Prospective study blood samples were shipped either frozen or at room temperature before DNA extraction.

TCRbeta CDR3 regions were amplified from genomic DNA using the immunoSEQ Assay, a bias-controlled multiplex PCR. The study's own analysis went as follows. The number of nucleated cells in each sample was estimated by amplification of reference gene primers within the assay. To quantify the absolute abundance of each unique TCRbeta CDR3 rearrangement, sequence reads were collapsed and filtered. For each sample, productive Simpson clonality was calculated by taking the square root of Simpson's diversity index across productive rearrangements. Held by TCRdb, this immuneACCESS table contains in-frame sequences only and omits some clones. Under half of the omission traces to an unresolved V gene where checked; the cause of the rest is unknown. V, J and clone size are taken as reported in that table, and D and trimming were inferred from the DNA itself. The table for this sample lists more than 200,000 clones; 84% of them were counted only once. The top ten clonotypes cover less than 2% of the sample.

About this clone: What antigen it recognizes has not been identified. Qualities for individual bases were not recorded, and no much larger clone is one base off.

Points the paper makes about the study in general: How much clinical and demographic metadata was included differed by source and by participant, and the metadata was provided uncurated.

The CDR3 goes from the cysteine to the phenylalanine over 16 residues. Only the CDR3 portion is preserved as DNA: 48 bases, with reading frame beginning at the first base. CDR1 LNHDA and CDR2 SQIVND are derived from the germline V gene (reference sequence). The germline V and J ends show losses of 4 bases and 5 bases respectively, and no gene match explains 10 bases of the junction. This receptor was obtained from a man in his 60s who had recovered from COVID-19. The chain couples TRBV19 to TRBJ2-5, and 10 junction bases match TRBD1. The sequencing input was PBMCs or T cells enriched from blood (not recorded which). The DNA sequence is as follows: TGTGCCAGTAGTAGCCGGACAGGGGGTCAGTCGGAGACCCAGTACTTC. It translates to CASSSRTGGQSETQYF.